This is a list of T cell receptor beta chains from one sample in a study of T cell responses to AZD1222 COVID-19 vaccine. Generated by immunoSEQ multiplex PCR, the TCRdb table keeps only in-frame clones and is missing some. The sample shows some 49,000 clones, roughly 90% of them seen only once. Here the sequenced sample was peripheral blood, taken 28 days after the second AZD1222 dose. The source of these receptors is an adult who received the AZD1222 COVID-19 vaccine. The CDR3 runs from the conserved cysteine through the conserved F or W. The D gene is left open where the match is weak. Size is omitted from some rows. Given values are once, few, many or a class for expanded clones.

>14|.|TRBD2|TRBJ2-7|TRBV19
CASRTQAGDEEQYF
TGTGCCAGTAGGACCCAAGCGGGAGATGAAGAGCAGTACTTC
>13|.|.|TRBJ1-4|TRBV6-5
CASSYRAGEKLFF
TGTGCCAGCAGTTATCGGGCAGGGGAAAAACTGTTTTTT
>18|.|.|TRBJ2-6|TRBV14
CASRPGPIFFSGANVLTF
TGTGCCAGCAGGCCGGGACCTATTTTCTTCTCTGGGGCCAACGTCCTGACTTTC
>15|.|.|TRBJ2-1|TRBV5-1
CASSLRQPRGNEQFF
TGCGCCAGCAGCTTGCGACAGCCTCGGGGCAATGAGCAGTTCTTC
>13|.|.|TRBJ1-2|TRBV14
CASSQNGRYGYTF
TGTGCCAGCAGCCAAAACGGAAGATATGGCTACACCTTC
>16|.|TRBD1|TRBJ2-7|TRBV19
CASSTLHGTASYEQYF
TGTGCCAGTAGTACCCTACACGGGACAGCCTCCTACGAGCAGTACTTC
>16|.|.|TRBJ2-1|TRBV7-8
CATLQTQGNTGNEQFF
TGTGCCACCCTCCAGACACAAGGGAATACCGGGAATGAGCAGTTCTTC
>13|.|.|TRBJ1-1|TRBV4-1
CASSQGLGVEAFF
TGCGCCAGCAGTCAAGGGTTGGGTGTAGAAGCTTTCTTT
>16|.|TRBD2|TRBJ2-2|TRBV19
CASSIGGLANTGELFF
TGTGCCAGTAGTATTGGGGGACTAGCGAACACCGGGGAGCTGTTTTTT
>15|.|.|TRBJ1-5|TRBV11-2
CASSLGAGANQPQHF
TGTGCCAGCAGCTTAGGGGCAGGGGCGAATCAGCCCCAGCATTTT
>16|.|TRBD2|TRBJ2-1|TRBV25-1
CASSVSGRVSYNEQFF
TGTGCCAGCAGTGTTAGCGGGAGGGTATCCTACAATGAGCAGTTCTTC
>17|.|.|TRBJ2-6|TRBV5-1
CASSRDLTDSGANVLTF
TGCGCCAGCAGCAGAGACTTGACAGATTCTGGGGCCAACGTCCTGACTTTC
>12|.|.|TRBJ1-1|TRBV10-3
CAISLTNTEAFF
TGTGCCATCAGCCTGACCAACACTGAAGCTTTCTTT
>14|.|.|TRBJ2-2|TRBV5-4
CASSFATNTGELFF
TGTGCCAGCAGCTTCGCAACGAACACCGGGGAGCTGTTTTTT
>13|.|.|TRBJ1-1|TRBV7-2
CASSLDRVTEAFF
TGTGCCAGCAGCTTAGACAGGGTCACTGAAGCTTTCTTT
>13|.|.|TRBJ2-2|TRBV5-1
CASRSEITGELFF
TGCGCCAGCAGATCCGAAATAACCGGGGAGCTGTTTTTT
>16|.|.|TRBJ2-6|TRBV7-9
CASSHGGQAGANVLTF
TGTGCCAGCAGCCACGGGGGGCAAGCTGGGGCCAACGTCCTGACTTTC
>18|.|TRBD1|TRBJ1-2|TRBV7-2
CASSLNRGYFDANYGYTF
TGTGCCAGCAGCTTAAACAGGGGTTATTTTGACGCTAACTATGGCTACACCTTC
>16|.|TRBD1|TRBJ2-1|TRBV27
CASSFAGTGFFNEQFF
TGTGCCAGCAGTTTCGCTGGGACAGGATTCTTCAATGAGCAGTTCTTC
>13|.|.|TRBJ1-1|TRBV3-1/TRBV3-2
CASSPRRNTEAFF
TGTGCCAGCAGCCCCAGACGGAACACTGAAGCTTTCTTT
>12|.|.|TRBJ2-7|TRBV6-5
CASTRGSYEQYF
TGTGCCAGCACAAGGGGAAGCTACGAGCAGTACTTC
>14|.|.|TRBJ2-5|TRBV3-1/TRBV3-2
CASSLLGGQETQYF
TGTGCCAGCAGCTTACTGGGGGGTCAAGAGACCCAGTACTTC
>16|.|.|TRBJ2-1|TRBV7-9
CASSLISEFSYNEQFF
TGTGCCAGCAGCTTAATTTCGGAATTCTCCTACAATGAGCAGTTCTTC
>16|.|.|TRBJ2-1|TRBV5-1
CASSFRDSDSYNEQFF
TGCGCCAGCAGCTTTAGAGACAGTGATTCCTACAATGAGCAGTTCTTC
>12|.|.|TRBJ1-6|TRBV3-1/TRBV3-2
CASSLYNSPLHF
TGTGCCAGCAGTCTCTATAATTCACCCCTCCACTTT
>16|.|TRBD2|TRBJ2-5|TRBV10-3
CAIRLAGGGNQETQYF
TGTGCCATCAGACTAGCGGGAGGGGGAAACCAAGAGACCCAGTACTTC
>13|.|.|TRBJ2-7|TRBV7-9
CASSFTSPYEQYF
TGTGCCAGCAGCTTCACTAGCCCCTACGAGCAGTACTTC
>16|few|TRBD1|TRBJ1-6|TRBV5-5
CASSLESDRANSPLHF
TGTGCCAGCAGCTTAGAGTCGGACAGGGCTAATTCACCCCTCCACTTT
>14|.|TRBD2|TRBJ2-3|TRBV11-2
CASSSTSRTDTQYF
TGTGCCAGCAGCTCGACTAGCCGGACAGATACGCAGTATTTT
>16|few|.|TRBJ1-6|TRBV6-2/TRBV6-3
CASSYSTGTNNSPLHF
TGTGCCAGCAGTTACTCTACAGGAACAAATAATTCACCCCTCCACTTT
>15|.|.|TRBJ1-6|TRBV11-2
CASTKEFGRNSPLHF
TGTGCCAGCACCAAGGAATTTGGTCGTAATTCACCCCTCCACTTT
>13|few|.|TRBJ1-2|TRBV6-5
CASSYRQSYGYTF
TGTGCCAGCAGTTACCGACAGAGCTATGGCTACACCTTC
>13|.|.|TRBJ1-2|TRBV28
CASSLQGNYGYTF
TGTGCCAGCAGTTTGCAGGGCAACTATGGCTACACCTTC
>14|.|.|TRBJ1-1|TRBV10-3
CAISERAVNTEAFF
TGTGCCATCAGTGAGAGGGCTGTGAACACTGAAGCTTTCTTT
>21|.|.|TRBJ1-2|TRBV21-1
CASSRAGTRGAVFTEGYGYTF
TGTGCCAGCAGCAGAGCGGGAACCCGGGGAGCTGTTTTCACAGAAGGCTATGGCTACACCTTC
>12|.|.|TRBJ2-2|TRBV3-1/TRBV3-2
CASSQGTGELFF
TGTGCCAGCAGCCAAGGGACCGGGGAGCTGTTTTTT
>14|.|.|TRBJ2-7|TRBV5-6
CASSLGTFGYEQYF
TGTGCCAGCAGCTTGGGGACATTCGGCTACGAGCAGTACTTC
>11|.|.|TRBJ2-1|TRBV18
CASTRGTEQFF
TGTGCCAGCACCCGAGGTACAGAGCAGTTCTTC
>15|few|.|TRBJ2-2|TRBV7-3
CASSSMGSYTGELFF
TGTGCCAGCAGCTCGATGGGGTCGTACACCGGGGAGCTGTTTTTT
>12|.|.|TRBJ2-1|TRBV24-1
CATSDPSSEQFF
TGTGCCACCAGTGATCCCAGCTCTGAGCAGTTCTTC
>16|.|TRBD1|TRBJ2-7|TRBV27
CASSFSMRQGTYEQYF
TGTGCCAGCAGTTTCTCCATGCGACAGGGGACCTACGAGCAGTACTTC
>15|.|.|TRBJ1-5|TRBV2
CASRMGGTNGVAQHF
TGTGCCAGCAGGATGGGAGGGACTAACGGGGTGGCCCAGCATTTT
>14|once|.|TRBJ2-3|TRBV11-2
CASSTWDVADTQYF
TGTGCCAGCAGCACCTGGGACGTCGCAGATACGCAGTATTTT
>15|.|TRBD1|TRBJ1-2|TRBV6-5
CASSQPTGTAYGYTF
TGTGCCAGCAGCCAACCGACAGGGACCGCCTATGGCTACACCTTC
>15|few|.|TRBJ2-2|TRBV7-6
CASSFVRDGTGELFF
TGTGCCAGCAGCTTCGTAAGGGATGGCACCGGGGAGCTGTTTTTT
>14|.|TRBD1|TRBJ2-7|TRBV7-2
CASSYRDRSYEQYF
TGTGCCAGCAGCTACCGGGACAGATCCTACGAGCAGTACTTC
>14|.|TRBD1|TRBJ2-7|TRBV24-1
CATSEPRQGHEQYF
TGTGCCACCAGTGAGCCTCGACAGGGCCACGAGCAGTACTTC
>15|.|.|TRBJ1-5|TRBV28
CASYKGRGGTQPQHF
TGTGCCAGCTACAAGGGGAGGGGGGGGACTCAGCCCCAGCATTTT
>14|.|.|TRBJ1-2|TRBV5-4
CASSHLQGNYGYTF
TGTGCCAGCAGCCACCTGCAGGGGAACTATGGCTACACCTTC
>15|.|.|TRBJ1-4|TRBV6-5
CASSPYRTLDEKLFF
TGTGCCAGCAGTCCTTACAGGACCCTGGATGAAAAACTGTTTTTT
>14|.|.|TRBJ1-1|TRBV5-1
CASSQGQTLSEAFF
TGCGCCAGCAGCCAAGGACAGACTCTCTCTGAAGCTTTCTTT
>17|.|.|TRBJ1-5|TRBV28
CASRPGLRGGSNQPQHF
TGTGCCAGCAGACCGGGACTCCGAGGTGGGAGCAATCAGCCCCAGCATTTT
>13|.|.|TRBJ2-7|TRBV10-1
CASSGGNSYEQYF
TGCGCCAGCAGCGGGGGAAACTCCTACGAGCAGTACTTC
>13|.|TRBD1|TRBJ1-4|TRBV28
CATDRGNFEKLFF
TGTGCCACCGACAGGGGGAATTTTGAAAAACTGTTTTTT
>11|once|.|TRBJ2-7|TRBV7-6
CASSPGNEQYF
TGTGCCAGCAGCCCGGGGAACGAGCAGTACTTC